These 3 T cell receptor beta chains were sequenced from one sample in a study of blood T cell repertoires in COVID-19. The data were produced by immunoSEQ multiplex PCR, yet TCRdb's version contains in-frame clones alone and is incomplete. The table includes about 98,000 clones, around 82% detected once. The sample comprised peripheral blood. These receptors were taken from a man between 65 and 85 years old with active or convalescent COVID-19.

V usage is TRBV10-2 and J usage is TRBJ2-6, with 11 bases aligning to TRBD2. Germline trimming cut 3 bases from V and 0 bases from J; bases unmatched to any gene: 10. The germline V gene encodes CDR1 WSHSY and CDR2 SAAADI. The CDR3 is 20 residues long. CDR3 in DNA: TGCGCCAGCAGTGAAGGGGTAGCGGGGGGGCTCGGCTCTGGGGCCAACGTCCTGACTTTC. Translating gives CASSEGVAGGLGSGANVLTF.

The rearrangement joins TRBV11-2 to TRBJ1-1; no clear D. The CDR3 totals 14 residues. V lost 6 bases to trimming and J lost 2 bases, with 13 bases between them. The germline V gene encodes CDR1 SGHAT and CDR2 FQNNGV. The CDR3 DNA sequence: TGTGCCAGCAGGCTAGCGTCAAGAAACACTGAAGCTTTCTTT. It yields the protein CASRLASRNTEAFF.

The CDR3 here is CASSTPGTRKETQYF. The DNA of the CDR3 is TGTGCCAGCTCAACCCCCGGGACTCGTAAAGAGACCCAGTACTTC. The chain couples TRBV18 to TRBJ2-5; D might be TRBD2 (6 bases). Trimming left V 5 bases short and J 3 bases short, with 16 bases between. Germline assignment: CDR1 KGHSH and CDR2 LQKENI. This CDR3 has 15 amino acids.